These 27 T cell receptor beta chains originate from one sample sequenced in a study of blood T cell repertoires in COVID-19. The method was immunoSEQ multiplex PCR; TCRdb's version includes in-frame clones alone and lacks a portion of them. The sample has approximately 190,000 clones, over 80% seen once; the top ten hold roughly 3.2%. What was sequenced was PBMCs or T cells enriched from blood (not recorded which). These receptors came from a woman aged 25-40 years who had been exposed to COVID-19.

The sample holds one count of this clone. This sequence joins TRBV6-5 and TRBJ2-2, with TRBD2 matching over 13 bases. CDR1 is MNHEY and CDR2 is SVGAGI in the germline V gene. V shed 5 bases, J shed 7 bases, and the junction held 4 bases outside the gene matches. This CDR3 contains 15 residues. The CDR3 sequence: CASSRLAGGDGELFF. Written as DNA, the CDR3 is TGTGCCAGCAGTAGACTAGCGGGGGGTGACGGGGAGCTGTTTTTT.

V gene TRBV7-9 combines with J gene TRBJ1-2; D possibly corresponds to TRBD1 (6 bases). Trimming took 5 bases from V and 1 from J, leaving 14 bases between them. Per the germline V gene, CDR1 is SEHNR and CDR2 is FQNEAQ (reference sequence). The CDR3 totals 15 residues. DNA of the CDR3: TGTGCCAGCAGCGACGGGCCGGGACATAACTATGGCTACACCTTC. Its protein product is CASSDGPGHNYGYTF. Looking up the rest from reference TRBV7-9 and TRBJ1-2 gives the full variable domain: DTGVSQNPRHKITKRGQNVTFRCDPISEHNRLYWYRQTLGQGPEFLTYFQNEAQLEKSRLLSDRFSAERPKGSFSTLEIQRTEQGDSAMYLCASSDGPGHNYGYTFGSGTRLTVV.

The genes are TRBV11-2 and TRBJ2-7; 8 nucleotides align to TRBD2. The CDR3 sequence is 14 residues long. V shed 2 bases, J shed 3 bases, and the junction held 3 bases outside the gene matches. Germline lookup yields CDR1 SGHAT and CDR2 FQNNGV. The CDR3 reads CASSLTSGDYEQYF. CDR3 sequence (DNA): TGTGCCAGCAGCTTAACTAGCGGAGACTACGAGCAGTACTTC.

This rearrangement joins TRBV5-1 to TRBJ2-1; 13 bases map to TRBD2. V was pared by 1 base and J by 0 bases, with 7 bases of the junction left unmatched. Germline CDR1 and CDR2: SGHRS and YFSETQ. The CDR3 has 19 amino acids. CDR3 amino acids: CASSLSTSGGAYSYNEQFF. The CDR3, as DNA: TGCGCCAGCAGCTTGAGCACTAGCGGGGGGGCCTACTCCTACAATGAGCAGTTCTTC.

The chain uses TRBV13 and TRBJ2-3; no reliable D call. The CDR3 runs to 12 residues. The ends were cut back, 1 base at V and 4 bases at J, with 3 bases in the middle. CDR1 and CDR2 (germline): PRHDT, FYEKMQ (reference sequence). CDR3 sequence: CASSLASDTQYF. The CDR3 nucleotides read TGTGCCAGCAGCTTAGCCTCAGATACGCAGTATTTT.

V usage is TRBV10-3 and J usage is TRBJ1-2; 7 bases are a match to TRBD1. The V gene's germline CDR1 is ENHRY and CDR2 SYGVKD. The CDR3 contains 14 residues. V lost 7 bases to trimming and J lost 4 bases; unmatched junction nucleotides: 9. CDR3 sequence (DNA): TGTGCCATCACCGGAGACAGGGCCGGCTATGGCTACACCTTC. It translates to CAITGDRAGYGYTF.

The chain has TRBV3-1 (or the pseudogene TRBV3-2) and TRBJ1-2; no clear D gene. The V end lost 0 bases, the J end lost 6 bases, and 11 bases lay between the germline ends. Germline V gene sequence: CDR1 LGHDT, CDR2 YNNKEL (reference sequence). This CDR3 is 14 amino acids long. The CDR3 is CASSQDRQVDGYTF. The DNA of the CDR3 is TGTGCCAGCAGCCAAGATCGGCAGGTAGATGGCTACACCTTC.

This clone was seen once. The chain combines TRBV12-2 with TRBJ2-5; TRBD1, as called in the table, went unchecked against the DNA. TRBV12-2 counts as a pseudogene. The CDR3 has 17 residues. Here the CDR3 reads CASRLLSQGKYQETQYF. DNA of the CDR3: TGTGCAAGTCGCTTACTATCACAGGGAAAGTACCAAGAGACCCAGTACTTC.

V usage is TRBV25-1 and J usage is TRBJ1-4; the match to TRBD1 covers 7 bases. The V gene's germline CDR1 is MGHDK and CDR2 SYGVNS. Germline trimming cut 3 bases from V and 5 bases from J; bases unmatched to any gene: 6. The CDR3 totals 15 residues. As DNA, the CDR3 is TGTGCCAGCAGTGAGTGGGACAGTCAAAATGAAAAACTGTTTTTT. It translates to CASSEWDSQNEKLFF.

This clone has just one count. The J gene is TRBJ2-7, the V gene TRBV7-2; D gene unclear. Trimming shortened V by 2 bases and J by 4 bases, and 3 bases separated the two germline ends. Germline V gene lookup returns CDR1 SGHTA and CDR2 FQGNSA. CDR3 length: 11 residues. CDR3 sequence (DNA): TGTGCCAGCAGCTTACAGTACGAGCAGTACTTC. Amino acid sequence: CASSLQYEQYF.

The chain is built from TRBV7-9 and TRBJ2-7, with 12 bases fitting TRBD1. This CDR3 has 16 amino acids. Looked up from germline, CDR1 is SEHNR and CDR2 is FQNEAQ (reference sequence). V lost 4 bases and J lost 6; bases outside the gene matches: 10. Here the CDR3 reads CASSSVLGQGAGEQYF. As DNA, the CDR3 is TGTGCCAGCAGCTCCGTCCTGGGACAGGGGGCCGGCGAGCAGTACTTC.

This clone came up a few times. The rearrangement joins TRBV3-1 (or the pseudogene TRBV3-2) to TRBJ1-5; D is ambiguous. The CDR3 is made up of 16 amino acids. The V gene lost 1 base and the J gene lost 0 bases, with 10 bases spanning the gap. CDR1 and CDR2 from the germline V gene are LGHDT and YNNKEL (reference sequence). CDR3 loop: CASSQGASYSNQPQHF. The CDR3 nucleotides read TGTGCCAGCAGCCAAGGGGCCAGTTATAGCAATCAGCCCCAGCATTTT.

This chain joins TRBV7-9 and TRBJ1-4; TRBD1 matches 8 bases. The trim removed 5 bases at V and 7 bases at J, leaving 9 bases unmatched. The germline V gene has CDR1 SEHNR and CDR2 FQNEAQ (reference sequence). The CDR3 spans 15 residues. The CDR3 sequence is CASSRRDRNVEKLFF. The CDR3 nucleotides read TGTGCCAGCAGCAGACGGGACAGGAATGTTGAAAAACTGTTTTTT.

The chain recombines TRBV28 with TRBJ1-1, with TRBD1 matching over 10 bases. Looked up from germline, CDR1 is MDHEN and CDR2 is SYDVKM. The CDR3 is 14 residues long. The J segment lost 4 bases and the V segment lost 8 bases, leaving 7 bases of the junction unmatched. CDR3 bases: TGTGCCAGCTCGGGACAGGGGTCGAGCACTGAAGCTTTCTTT. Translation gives CASSGQGSSTEAFF.

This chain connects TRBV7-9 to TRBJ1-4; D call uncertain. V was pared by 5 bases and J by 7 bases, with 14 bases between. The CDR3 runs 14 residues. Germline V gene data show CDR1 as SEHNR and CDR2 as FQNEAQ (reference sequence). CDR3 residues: CASSPVAGPEKLFF. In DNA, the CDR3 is TGTGCCAGCAGCCCAGTGGCAGGCCCTGAAAAACTGTTTTTT.

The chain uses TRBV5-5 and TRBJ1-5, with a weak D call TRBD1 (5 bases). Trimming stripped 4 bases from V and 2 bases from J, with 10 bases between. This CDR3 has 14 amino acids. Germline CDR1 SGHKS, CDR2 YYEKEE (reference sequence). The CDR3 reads CASSLRGGNQPQHF. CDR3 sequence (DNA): TGTGCCAGCAGCCTGCGGGGGGGCAATCAGCCCCAGCATTTT.

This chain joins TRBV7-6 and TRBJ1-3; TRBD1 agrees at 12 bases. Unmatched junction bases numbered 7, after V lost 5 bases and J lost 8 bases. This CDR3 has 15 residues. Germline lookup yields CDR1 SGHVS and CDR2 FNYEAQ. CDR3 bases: TGTGCCAGCAGCCCGGGACAGGGGGCGGGATACACCATATATTTT. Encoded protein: CASSPGQGAGYTIYF.

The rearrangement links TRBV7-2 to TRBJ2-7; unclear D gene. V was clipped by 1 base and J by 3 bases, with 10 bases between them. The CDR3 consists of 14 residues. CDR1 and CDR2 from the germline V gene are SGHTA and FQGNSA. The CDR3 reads CASSLDAQDYEQYF. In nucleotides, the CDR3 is TGTGCCAGCAGCTTAGACGCCCAGGACTACGAGCAGTACTTC.

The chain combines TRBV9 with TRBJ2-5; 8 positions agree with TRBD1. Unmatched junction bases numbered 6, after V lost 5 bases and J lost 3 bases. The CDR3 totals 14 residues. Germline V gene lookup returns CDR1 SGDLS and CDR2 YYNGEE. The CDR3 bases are TGTGCCAGCAGTCAGGGGGCGCAGGAAGAGACCCAGTACTTC. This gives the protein CASSQGAQEETQYF.

The CDR3: CASRSTGGNTEAFF. The CDR3 DNA follows: TGTGCCAGCAGAAGTACAGGGGGGAACACTGAAGCTTTCTTT. This chain joins TRBV7-9 and TRBJ1-1; TRBD1 matches 8 bases. Germline CDR1 and CDR2: SEHNR and FQNEAQ (reference sequence). The CDR3 loop spans 14 amino acids. V shed 6 bases and J 1 base; nucleotides not matched to a gene: 4.

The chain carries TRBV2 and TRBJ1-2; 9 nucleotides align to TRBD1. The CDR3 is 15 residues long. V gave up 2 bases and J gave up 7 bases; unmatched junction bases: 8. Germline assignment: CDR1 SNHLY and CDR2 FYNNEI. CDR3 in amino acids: CASSEYIQGARGYTF. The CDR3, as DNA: TGTGCCAGCAGTGAATATATACAGGGGGCTCGTGGCTACACCTTC.

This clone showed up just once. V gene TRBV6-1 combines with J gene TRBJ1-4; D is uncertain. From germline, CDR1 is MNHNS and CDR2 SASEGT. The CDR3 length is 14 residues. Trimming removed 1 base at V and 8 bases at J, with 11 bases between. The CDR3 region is CASSEEYYGEKLFF. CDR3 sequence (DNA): TGTGCCAGCAGTGAAGAATATTACGGGGAAAAACTGTTTTTT.

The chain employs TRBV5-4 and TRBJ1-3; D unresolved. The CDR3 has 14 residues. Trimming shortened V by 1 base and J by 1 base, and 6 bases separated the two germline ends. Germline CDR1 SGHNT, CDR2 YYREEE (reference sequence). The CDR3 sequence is CASSLTGSGNTIYF. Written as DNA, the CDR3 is TGTGCCAGCAGCTTGACGGGGTCTGGAAACACCATATATTTT.

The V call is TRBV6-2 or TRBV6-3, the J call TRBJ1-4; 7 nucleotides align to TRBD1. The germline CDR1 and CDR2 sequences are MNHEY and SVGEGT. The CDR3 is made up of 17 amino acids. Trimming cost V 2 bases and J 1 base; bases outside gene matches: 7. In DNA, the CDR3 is TGTGCCAGCAGTTACGCAGCGGCAGGGGGAACTAATGAAAAACTGTTTTTT. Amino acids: CASSYAAAGGTNEKLFF.

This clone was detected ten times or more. CDR3 protein: CASSVREDSGNTIYF. The CDR3 bases are TGTGCCAGCAGCGTCCGTGAGGACTCTGGAAACACCATATATTTT. This chain links TRBV9 with TRBJ1-3; D is ambiguous. In germline, CDR1 is SGDLS, CDR2 YYNGEE. The CDR3 is 15 amino acids. Trimming stripped 2 bases from V and 0 bases from J, with 9 bases between.

CDR3 region: CASSLVARYGYTF. CDR3 coding DNA: TGTGCCAGCAGTTTAGTGGCAAGATATGGCTACACCTTC. V gene TRBV12-3 or TRBV12-4 combines with J gene TRBJ1-2; D gene uncertain. The CDR3 has 13 amino acids. V was shortened by 1 base and J by 5 bases, with 8 bases between the two germline ends.

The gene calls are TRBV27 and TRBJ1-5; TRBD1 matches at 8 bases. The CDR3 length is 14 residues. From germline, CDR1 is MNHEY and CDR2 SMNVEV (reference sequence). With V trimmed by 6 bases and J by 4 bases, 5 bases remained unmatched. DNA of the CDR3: TGTGCCAGCAGATCAGGGGGCCCTAATCAGCCCCAGCATTTT. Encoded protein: CASRSGGPNQPQHF.